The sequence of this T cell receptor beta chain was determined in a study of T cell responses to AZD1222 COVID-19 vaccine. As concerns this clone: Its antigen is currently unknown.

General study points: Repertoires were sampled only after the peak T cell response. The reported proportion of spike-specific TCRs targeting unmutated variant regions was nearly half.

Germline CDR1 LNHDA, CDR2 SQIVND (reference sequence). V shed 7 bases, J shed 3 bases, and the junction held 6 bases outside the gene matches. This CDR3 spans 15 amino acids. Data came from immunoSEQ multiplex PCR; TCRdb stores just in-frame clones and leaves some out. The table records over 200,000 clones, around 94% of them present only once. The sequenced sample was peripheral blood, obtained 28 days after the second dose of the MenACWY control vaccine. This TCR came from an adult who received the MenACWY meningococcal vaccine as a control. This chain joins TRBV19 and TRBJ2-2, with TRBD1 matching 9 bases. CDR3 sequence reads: CASKGTGIYTGELFF. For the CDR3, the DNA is TGTGCCAGTAAAGGGACAGGGATTTACACCGGGGAGCTGTTTTTT.